This TCR beta chain came from a study of blood T cell repertoires in COVID-19 (TCRdb year 2020). Study-wide context: The collaborator samples originated in the United States, Italy and Spain and spanned the acute and convalescent phases of COVID-19. Sample metadata almost always included a de-identified subject ID, COVID-19 status, age in years and sex. HLA class I and class II types, where available, came from metadata supplied by the sample provider rather than from assay-based typing. The material from the prospective study consisted of cDNA or gDNA derived from T cells, B-cell-depleted T cells, or PBMCs. The repertoires were released in a freely available public database intended as a resource for research on the immune response to SARS-CoV-2. Samples came from the ongoing ImmuneRACE study (first 160 participants) plus 1,254 subjects from 6 global collaborators. Deeply sampled blood TCRbeta repertoires from subjects exposed to, actively infected with, or recovered from COVID-19 were included in the dataset.

Participants in the prospective study were aged roughly 18 to 100 years, lived in 20 to 25 United States geographic areas, and enrolled through a virtual design. In the prospective study, cohorts were assigned on the basis of participant-reported clinical history obtained from a screening survey and a study questionnaire. Recovered participants in ImmuneRACE Cohort 3 were defined by two consecutive negative NP/OP PCR tests, clearance by a healthcare professional, or resolution of symptoms. Each participant in the prospective study had whole blood, serum and a nasopharyngeal or oropharyngeal swab collected by mobile phlebotomists. Prospective study participants could optionally give additional blood draws and questionnaires over an approximately 2-month period. Before DNA extraction, blood samples from the prospective study were shipped at room temperature or frozen. The immunoSEQ Assay, a bias-controlled multiplex PCR, was used to amplify TCRbeta CDR3 regions from genomic DNA. The authors processed their data as follows. The number of nucleated cells in each sample was estimated from the amplification of reference gene primers within the assay. To quantify the absolute abundance of each unique TCRbeta CDR3 rearrangement, sequence reads were collapsed and filtered. For each sample, productive Simpson clonality was calculated as the square root of Simpson's diversity index across productive rearrangements. This is the immuneACCESS table as TCRdb keeps it, with only in-frame sequences that have V and J called. A part of the clones is gone; compared with another copy, unresolved V genes explain less than half, and the rest is unexplained. That table is the source of V, J and clone size, and D and trimming were worked out from the DNA. For this sample there are about 400,000 clones; around nine tenths appear just once. The biggest ten clones account for about 10% of the sample.

Worth noting for this clone: It has no known antigen specificity. Base-call qualities are not available, and no considerably larger clone is one nucleotide away.

General study outcomes and caveats: The quantity of clinical and demographic metadata differed by source and by participant and was supplied without curation.

From the cysteine through the phenylalanine, the CDR3 covers 14 amino acids. The entry retains the CDR3 DNA only, 42 bases that are in frame from base 1. V lost 4 bases and J lost 3 bases, and the count of bases not matched to a germline gene is 6. Reading the germline V gene gives CDR1 SGHDT and CDR2 YYEEEE. The specimen sequenced was PBMCs or T cells enriched from blood (not recorded which). This receptor was identified in a woman in her 50s who had recovered from COVID-19. The chain links TRBV5-6 with TRBJ1-2; 7 bases in between match TRBD1. The base sequence is TGTGCCAGCAGCGCCACAGGGGTGGACTATGGCTACACCTTC. This sequence encodes CASSATGVDYGYTF.